This TCR beta chain was retrieved from a study of STAT3 mutations in large granular lymphocyte leukemia. Trimming took off 9 bases at V and 2 bases at J, with 14 bases between the two ends. Looked up from germline, CDR1 is SGHNT and CDR2 is YYREEE (reference sequence). There are 13 residues in the CDR3. Libraries were prepared by immunoSEQ multiplex PCR; TCRdb keeps only in-frame clonotypes and omits some of them. The table shows approximately 4,400 clones, with about 60% occurring only once. Study observations and caveats: Variable sampling intervals and differing treatment regimens complicated linking therapy response to TCR clonal burden changes. Every T-LGLL patient had at least one immunodominant TCRbeta clonotype. Persisting codominant clonotypes may have hidden a small pathogenic clone.

With regard to this clone: The antigen is not known.

The clonotype comes from a human donor with T large granular lymphocyte leukemia. Some clones in this sample may be carry-over from other donors' samples. Specimen: PBMCs. The genes are TRBV5-4 and TRBJ1-2, with D possibly matching TRBD1 (5 bases). The DNA for the CDR3 is TGTGCCAACCCACCTGGGGGGAACTATGGCTACACCTTC. Translating gives CANPPGGNYGYTF.